This T cell receptor (beta chain) was recovered during a study of cytomegalovirus exposure and HLA in healthy donors. Vbeta (60) and Jbeta (13) primers were used in the PCR. TCRdb's copy holds only in-frame clones and misses some; the assay was immunoSEQ multiplex PCR. The sample shows under 250,000 clones, around four fifths of them seen only once. CDR3 length: 14 residues. Trimming took 5 bases from V and 3 from J; bases not matched to a gene: 4. CDR1 is SEHNR and CDR2 is FQNEAQ in the germline V gene (reference sequence). Sequenced input: PBMCs. The sequence derives from a man between 50 and 59 years old in good health and CMV-seronegative. This chain links TRBV7-9 with TRBJ1-3, with TRBD1 matching 7 bases. CDR3 DNA: TGTGCCAGCAGCCCGGGACAGCTTGGAAACACCATATATTTT. This translates into CASSPGQLGNTIYF.